This entry describes one T cell receptor (beta chain). It has no known antigen specificity. No much larger clone exists at a distance of one base, and base qualities are not known. This entry comes from a study of blood T cell repertoires in COVID-19 (dated by TCRdb to about 2020). About the full investigation: Samples covering the acute and convalescent phases of COVID-19 were provided by collaborators in the United States, Italy and Spain. The material from the prospective study consisted of cDNA or gDNA derived from T cells, B-cell-depleted T cells, or PBMCs. Subjects who had been exposed to COVID-19, were actively infected with it, or had recovered from it provided the deeply sampled blood TCRbeta repertoires that made up the dataset. A freely available public database, intended as a resource for researchers studying the immune response to SARS-CoV-2, is where the repertoires were released. Samples came from the ongoing ImmuneRACE study (first 160 participants) plus 1,254 subjects from 6 global collaborators. The sample metadata nearly always contained a de-identified subject ID, COVID-19 status, age in years and sex. Where available, HLA class I and class II types were taken from metadata supplied by the sample provider and were not determined by assay-based typing. The full study reports these points: Clinical and demographic metadata were provided uncurated, with the amount varying by source and participant.

Collaborating institutions collected whole blood in K2EDTA tubes following their own protocols. For TCRbeta analysis, collaborators shipped samples as frozen whole blood, isolated PBMCs, or DNA extracted from either of those sample types. V is reduced by 1 base and J by 3 bases, leaving a spacing of 12 bases between them. CDR1 and CDR2 were assigned from the germline V gene (reference sequence) as SEHNR and FQNEAQ. The CDR3, cysteine through phenylalanine, is 15 amino acids long. This entry keeps only the CDR3 DNA: 45 bases, framed from base 1. TCRbeta CDR3 regions were amplified from genomic DNA by means of the immunoSEQ Assay, a bias-controlled multiplex PCR. The paper's data handling went like this. The number of nucleated cells in each sample was estimated by amplification of reference gene primers within the assay. To quantify the absolute abundance of each unique TCRbeta CDR3 rearrangement, sequence reads were collapsed and filtered. For each sample, productive Simpson clonality was calculated as the square root of Simpson's diversity index over productive rearrangements. Held by TCRdb, this immuneACCESS table contains in-frame sequences only and omits some clones. Under half of the omission traces to an unresolved V gene where checked; the cause of the rest is unknown. V, J and clone size are taken as reported in that table, and D and trimming were inferred from the DNA itself. A total of 200,000 to 250,000 clones appear in this sample, 83% of them only once. More than 5.5% of the sample goes to the ten largest clones.

Sequenced input: peripheral blood. The chain was built from TRBV7-9 and TRBJ1-2; perhaps TRBD1 is the D gene, with 6 bases matching. The TCR comes from a human donor in a cohort sampled during active COVID-19. The CDR3 amino acid sequence is: CASSLDYREDYGYTF. The base sequence is TGTGCCAGCAGCTTAGATTACAGGGAAGACTATGGCTACACCTTC. Reference TRBV7-9 and TRBJ1-2 proteins supply the regions before and after the CDR3; the full variable domain is: DTGVSQNPRHKITKRGQNVTFRCDPISEHNRLYWYRQTLGQGPEFLTYFQNEAQLEKSRLLSDRFSAERPKGSFSTLEIQRTEQGDSAMYLCASSLDYREDYGYTFGSGTRLTVV.